Shown below are 31 T cell receptor beta chains from a single sample sequenced in a study of blood T cell repertoires in COVID-19. Profiling relied on immunoSEQ multiplex PCR, and the TCRdb table lists in-frame clones only, not all of them. In the table there are 250,000 to 300,000 clones, approximately 86% of which are singletons. Sample: peripheral blood. The receptors here all came from a woman aged 60-70 years with COVID-19, enrolled during active disease.

The chain couples TRBV19 to TRBJ1-1; possibly TRBD1 for D (5 bases). The germline V and J ends were trimmed by 4 bases and 5 bases, with 17 bases remaining between them. Germline values: CDR1 LNHDA, CDR2 SQIVND (reference sequence). The CDR3 extends over 15 amino acids. CDR3: CASSTTPAGKTEAFF. The CDR3 DNA is TGTGCCAGTAGTACCACGCCGGCAGGGAAGACTGAAGCTTTCTTT.

The J gene is TRBJ1-2, the V gene TRBV7-8, with 9 bases fitting TRBD1. Germline CDR1 and CDR2: SGHVS and FQNEAQ. CDR3 length equals 13 residues. V shed 5 bases and J 7 bases; nucleotides not matched to a gene: 5. The CDR3 loop reads CASSRGQGIGYTF. CDR3 coding DNA: TGTGCCAGCAGCCGCGGACAGGGGATTGGCTACACCTTC.

Written as DNA, the CDR3 is TGTGCCAGTACCCCTCAGGACAGGGGTAACAATCAGCCCCAGCATTTT. Protein product: CASTPQDRGNNQPQHF. V gene TRBV19 combines with J gene TRBJ1-5; 9 nucleotides agree with TRBD1. With V trimmed by 7 bases and J by 3 bases, 10 bases remained unmatched. The CDR3 totals 16 residues. Per the germline V gene, CDR1 is LNHDA and CDR2 is SQIVND (reference sequence).

The V call is TRBV24-1, the J call TRBJ2-3, with TRBD2 matching 9 bases. Trimming cost V 6 bases and J 5 bases; bases outside gene matches: 14. The CDR3 length is 17 residues. CDR1 and CDR2 (germline): KGHDR, SFDVKD. CDR3 sequence: CATSPIASGTQGDTQYF. CDR3 nucleotide sequence: TGTGCCACCAGTCCTATTGCTAGCGGGACCCAGGGAGATACGCAGTATTTT.

This clone has just one count. This chain joins TRBV28 and TRBJ2-1; 9 positions agree with TRBD2. The V segment lost 2 bases and the J segment 5 bases; nucleotides outside the gene matches: 13. The CDR3 is 18 amino acids. CDR1 and CDR2 (germline): MDHEN, SYDVKM. CDR3 region: CASSLVRASGIHDNEQFF. CDR3 nucleotides: TGTGCCAGCAGTTTAGTGAGGGCTAGCGGGATACACGACAATGAGCAGTTCTTC.

This rearrangement joins TRBV19 to TRBJ2-1, with 9 bases fitting TRBD2. CDR3 length equals 16 residues. CDR1 and CDR2 from the germline V gene are LNHDA and SQIVND (reference sequence). J lost 4 bases, V lost 3 bases, and 7 bases had no gene match. For the CDR3, the DNA is TGTGCCAGTAGTATCAGCGGGAGGATTCCTTACAATGAGCAGTTCTTC. Amino acid sequence: CASSISGRIPYNEQFF.

This clone has more than one count but fewer than ten. The V gene is TRBV19, the J gene TRBJ1-5, with a tentative D call TRBD1 (6 bases). Trimming shortened V by 10 bases and J by 1 base, and 14 bases separated the two germline ends. Germline V gene lookup returns CDR1 LNHDA and CDR2 SQIVND (reference sequence). This CDR3 contains 14 residues. The CDR3 DNA reads TGTGCCACCCTACTCACAGGGAGCAATCAGCCCCAGCATTTT. This gives the protein CATLLTGSNQPQHF.

The chain is built from TRBV7-7 and TRBJ2-1, with TRBD2 matching 7 bases. The germline gives CDR1 SSHAT, CDR2 FNYEAQ (reference sequence). With V trimmed by 0 bases and J by 6 bases, 2 bases remained unmatched. CDR3 size: 14 residues. The CDR3 DNA reads as TGTGCCAGCAGCTTAGCGGGAGGGTCCAATGAGCAGTTCTTC. Translating it yields CASSLAGGSNEQFF.

This clone was detected only once. The chain's CDR3 is CASSLEGASTDTQYF. The CDR3, as DNA: TGTGCCAGCAGCTTAGAAGGGGCGAGCACAGATACGCAGTATTTT. This rearrangement joins TRBV7-8 to TRBJ2-3; a possible D gene is TRBD1 (5 bases). The CDR3 consists of 15 residues. The germline V and J ends were trimmed by 1 base and 0 bases, with 8 bases remaining between them. Germline-derived CDR1 and CDR2 are SGHVS and FQNEAQ.

CDR3 sequence reads: CASSLAYETQYF. Here the CDR3 DNA reads TGTGCCAGCAGCTTGGCCTACGAGACCCAGTACTTC. The V call is TRBV5-6, the J call TRBJ2-5; D is undetermined. CDR3 length: 12 amino acids. V was trimmed by 0 bases and J by 5 bases, leaving 5 bases between them. Germline-derived CDR1 and CDR2 are SGHDT and YYEEEE.

J is TRBJ1-1 and V is TRBV9; TRBD1 is a possible D gene (5 bases). The CDR3 consists of 15 residues. The germline V and J ends were trimmed by 1 base and 1 base, with 11 bases remaining between them. Germline V lookup: CDR1 SGDLS, CDR2 YYNGEE. CDR3 loop: CASSVQGNPNTEAFF. CDR3 coding DNA: TGTGCCAGCAGCGTACAGGGAAATCCGAACACTGAAGCTTTCTTT. Supplemented by reference TRBV9 and TRBJ1-1, the full variable domain reads DSGVTQTPKHLITATGQRVTLRCSPRSGDLSVYWYQQSLDQGLQFLIQYYNGEERAKGNILERFSAQQFPDLHSELNLSSLELGDSALYFCASSVQGNPNTEAFFGQGTRLTVV.

The chain is built from TRBV19 and TRBJ2-3; 8 bases are shared with TRBD2. The V segment lost 3 bases and the J segment 1 base; nucleotides outside the gene matches: 3. The CDR3 contains 15 residues. Germline V gene sequence: CDR1 LNHDA, CDR2 SQIVND (reference sequence). CDR3 region: CASSMAGGGTDTQYF. CDR3 DNA: TGTGCCAGTAGTATGGCGGGGGGCGGCACAGATACGCAGTATTTT.

This clone appeared a single time. This chain uses TRBV28 with TRBJ2-3, with 11 bases matching TRBD2. Germline V gene data show CDR1 as MDHEN and CDR2 as SYDVKM. J gave up 7 bases and V 4 bases, and 10 bases lay outside the gene matches. The CDR3 runs to 16 residues. The CDR3 protein is CASSSSLAGGRNTQYF. The CDR3 DNA follows: TGTGCCAGCAGTTCCAGCCTAGCGGGAGGCCGGAATACGCAGTATTTT.

The J gene is TRBJ2-5, the V gene TRBV27, with 10 positions matching TRBD1. Germline trimming cut 5 bases from V and 4 bases from J; bases unmatched to any gene: 7. The CDR3 contains 15 residues. Germline CDR1 is MNHEY and CDR2 is SMNVEV (reference sequence). The CDR3 sequence is CASSSRDRGRETQYF. The CDR3 nucleotides are TGTGCCAGCAGTAGCCGGGACAGGGGTCGAGAGACCCAGTACTTC.

This rearrangement joins TRBV11-2 to TRBJ2-5, with D possibly TRBD2 on 7 matching bases. Trimming removed 4 bases from V and 5 bases from J, with 20 bases in between. The CDR3 sequence is 16 residues long. CDR1 and CDR2 from the germline V gene are SGHAT and FQNNGV. The CDR3 is CASSSRGAGESETQYF. For the CDR3, the DNA is TGTGCCAGCAGCTCTAGGGGGGCGGGAGAATCGGAGACCCAGTACTTC. Using reference TRBV11-2 and TRBJ2-5 for the parts outside the CDR3, the full variable domain is EAGVAQSPRYKIIEKRQSVAFWCNPISGHATLYWYQQILGQGPKLLIQFQNNGVVDDSQLPKDRFSAERLKGVDSTLKIQPAKLEDSAVYLCASSSRGAGESETQYFGPGTRLLVL.

The chain combines TRBV2 with TRBJ1-3; possible D gene TRBD1, 6 bases. Between the trimmed V and J ends, which lost 7 bases and 0 bases, there was a span of 13 bases. Germline lookup yields CDR1 SNHLY and CDR2 FYNNEI. CDR3 length: 15 amino acids. The CDR3 DNA reads TGTGCCAGCAATTTGGGGGCGAACTCTGGAAACACCATATATTTT. It yields the protein CASNLGANSGNTIYF.

Notes on this clone: Other DNA sequences in this specimen translate into the identical CDR3. The J gene is TRBJ2-7, the V gene TRBV6-6; perhaps TRBD1 as D (5 bases). The CDR3 runs 13 residues. Trimming cost V 2 bases and J 2 bases, with 7 bases left between them. In germline, CDR1 is MNHNY, CDR2 SVGAGI (reference sequence). The DNA of the CDR3 is TGTGCCAGCAGTTACGCAGGGACCTACGAGCAGTACTTC. It encodes CASSYAGTYEQYF.

The chain is built from TRBV7-9 and TRBJ2-1, with TRBD2 as a possible D gene (6 bases). The CDR3 covers 16 residues. CDR1 is SEHNR and CDR2 is FQNEAQ in the germline V gene (reference sequence). Trimming removed 5 bases from V and 6 bases from J, with 20 bases in between. CDR3 residues: CASSPGGLAQTNEQFF. Here the CDR3 DNA reads TGTGCCAGCAGCCCCGGAGGGCTAGCGCAGACCAATGAGCAGTTCTTC.

This chain joins TRBV27 and TRBJ1-2; 7 bases map to TRBD1. The V and J ends lost 4 bases and 2 bases, in that order; junction bases with no gene match: 7. Germline V gene lookup returns CDR1 MNHEY and CDR2 SMNVEV (reference sequence). The CDR3 runs to 15 residues. In DNA, the CDR3 is TGTGCCAGCAGTTATGGGACAGTGCAAAACTATGGCTACACCTTC. Its translation is CASSYGTVQNYGYTF.

This sequence joins TRBV4-3 and TRBJ2-1, with D possibly matching TRBD2 (5 bases). V lost 1 base and J lost 1, with 8 bases in between. Germline lookup yields CDR1 LGHNA and CDR2 YSLEER. The CDR3 has 15 amino acids. The CDR3 sequence is CASSQGWESYNEQFF. DNA of the CDR3: TGCGCCAGCAGCCAAGGGTGGGAGTCCTACAATGAGCAGTTCTTC.

This chain connects TRBV10-1 to TRBJ1-1, with 10 nucleotides matching TRBD1. This CDR3 spans 14 amino acids. From germline, CDR1 is WNHNN and CDR2 SYGVQD (reference sequence). With V trimmed by 4 bases and J by 5 bases, 4 bases remained unmatched. CDR3 coding DNA: TGCGCCAGCAGTGCCCGGACAGGGGGGACTGAAGCTTTCTTT. Protein sequence: CASSARTGGTEAFF.

V is TRBV4-3 and J is TRBJ1-3; no definite D call. This CDR3 is 16 amino acids long. Trimming pared 3 bases from V and 7 bases from J, leaving 19 bases between. Per the germline V gene, CDR1 is LGHNA and CDR2 is YSLEER. CDR3 coding DNA: TGCGCCAGCAGCCATGATGAGTCCCGGGGAGGTAACACCATATATTTT. Its protein is CASSHDESRGGNTIYF.

The chain links TRBV4-2 to TRBJ1-2, with D tentatively TRBD1 (5 bases). V lost 0 bases, J lost 6 bases, and 17 bases lay in between. The CDR3 extends over 16 amino acids. CDR1 is LGHNA, CDR2 YNFKEQ, per germline. As DNA, the CDR3 is TGTGCCAGCAGCCAAGACCGTCAGGGTTCGCCCGATGGCTACACCTTC. Translated: CASSQDRQGSPDGYTF.

This clone is a singleton in its sample. This chain links TRBV7-9 with TRBJ1-2, with a weak D call TRBD1 (5 bases). The germline V and J ends were trimmed by 0 bases and 7 bases, with 9 bases remaining between them. This CDR3 comprises 13 residues. Germline CDR1 reads SEHNR; CDR2 reads FQNEAQ (reference sequence). The CDR3 DNA is TGTGCCAGCAGCTTAGCAAGGGGTGGTGGCTACACCTTC. It translates to CASSLARGGGYTF.

The chain links TRBV6-6 to TRBJ1-2, with 8 bases fitting TRBD1. Trimming at V came to 6 bases and at J to 2 bases, leaving 5 bases not matched to a gene. Germline CDR1 reads MNHNY; CDR2 reads SVGAGI (reference sequence). The CDR3 is 14 residues long. The CDR3 region has the DNA TGTGCCAGCAGAGGGACAGGAGAGAACTATGGCTACACCTTC. It codes for CASRGTGENYGYTF.

This clone was counted between two and nine times. The rearrangement joins TRBV28 to TRBJ2-7; 10 positions agree with TRBD2. The V and J ends lost 1 base and 2 bases, in that order; junction bases with no gene match: 2. The CDR3 sequence is 15 residues long. The germline CDR1 and CDR2 sequences are MDHEN and SYDVKM. CDR3 coding DNA: TGTGCCAGCAGTTTATCCCTAGCGGGGGCCTACGAGCAGTACTTC. Encoded protein: CASSLSLAGAYEQYF.

The chain recombines TRBV6-5 with TRBJ1-2; D is perhaps TRBD1 (5 bases). Germline lookup yields CDR1 MNHEY and CDR2 SVGAGI. The CDR3 has 15 amino acids. V gave up 2 bases and J gave up 8 bases, with 18 bases separating them. In DNA form, the CDR3 reads TGTGCCAGCAGTTACGGAGGGGAGGGGCCTCGAGGCTACACCTTC. Its translation is CASSYGGEGPRGYTF.

This chain links TRBV30 with TRBJ1-5, with D unclear. Germline-derived CDR1 and CDR2 are GTSNPN and SVGIG (reference sequence). The germline V and J ends were trimmed by 4 bases and 4 bases, with 8 bases remaining between them. This CDR3 has 12 amino acids. The CDR3 reads CAWTRENQPQHF. In nucleotides, the CDR3 is TGTGCCTGGACACGGGAGAATCAGCCCCAGCATTTT.

The V and J genes are TRBV18 and TRBJ2-5; D is unclear. The CDR3 runs 12 residues. Trimming took 2 bases from V and 4 from J, leaving 5 bases between them. The V gene's germline CDR1 is KGHSH and CDR2 LQKENI. Written as DNA, the CDR3 is TGTGCCAGCTCACCAGCACTAGAGACCCAGTACTTC. This sequence encodes CASSPALETQYF.

V is TRBV19 and J is TRBJ1-1; weak D call: TRBD1 (5 bases). The CDR3 consists of 15 residues. Germline V gives CDR1 LNHDA, CDR2 SQIVND (reference sequence). The V gene lost 6 bases and the J gene lost 4 bases, with 18 bases spanning the gap. The CDR3 DNA is TGTGCCAGTAGAAGTATGGGCAGGGAGGCCACTGAAGCTTTCTTT. Translation gives CASRSMGREATEAFF.

The rearrangement uses TRBV11-3 and TRBJ1-5; 7 nucleotides match TRBD1. The germline gives CDR1 SGHNT, CDR2 YENEEA. The CDR3 spans 15 residues. J gave up 0 bases and V 6 bases, and 5 bases lay outside the gene matches. DNA for the CDR3: TGTGCCAGCAGAAGGGACAGATATAGCAATCAGCCCCAGCATTTT. This encodes CASRRDRYSNQPQHF.